The present entry profiles one TCR beta chain with its context. Only one count was recorded for this clone. Which antigen it targets is not known. No much larger clone exists at a distance of one base, and base qualities are not known. TCR CDR3 regions were amplified from genomic DNA by multiplex PCR using the deep immunoSEQ assay. Extracted genomic DNA from each cell subset was spread evenly across all wells of several immunoSEQ 96-well plates, with each plate serving as a replicate. For sorted subsets, approximately 190 ng of genomic DNA, equivalent to 30,000 or so T cell genomes, went into each replicate PCR. The purified libraries were quantified using a Qubit 3.0 fluorometer, sized with a Bioanalyzer 2100, and then quantified again using the KAPA Library Quantification kit. Every immunoSEQ 96-well plate was sequenced on a dedicated single-read 150-cycle Illumina NextSeq 550 flow cell. On the study's bioinformatics: Because the immunoSEQ output included only junctional sequences and no quality scores, the filtering could not be the same as the filtering used for full-length reads. To assign V/J genes and CDR3, sequences were annotated against IMGT germline references using PyIR, a Python wrapper for IgBLAST v1.9. Reads were removed for weak V/J assignments (E-value above 1e-6), missing CDR3, stop codons, out-of-frame junctions, or ambiguous translated residues. A V3J clonotype was defined by an identical inferred V gene, J gene, and CDR3 amino acid sequence. To compute the percentage overlap between repertoires, the number of shared unique clonotypes was divided by the size of the smaller repertoire. Repertoire richness was assessed with RTK rarefaction, the Chao1 estimator, and Recon v2.1 estimates of unobserved clonotypes. Generation probabilities for all TCRbeta clonotypes obtained by the gDNA method from several donors were computed using OLGA. In TCRdb, the immuneACCESS table is reduced to in-frame sequences with V and J assigned. These tables do not hold every clone; where another copy was compared, an unresolved V gene accounts for under half, and the others remain unexplained. V and J calls and clone size are as listed in that table; D and trimming were resolved from the DNA. The table for this sample lists 950,000 to 1,300,000 clones; approximately 76% of them were counted only once. Less than 1.5% of the sample is in the top ten clones.

These data originate in a study of shared clonotypes between healthy human individuals (dated by TCRdb to 2019 to 2021). Describing the broader study: The cohort comprised a couple of women and three men aged 18 to 49 years. The study deeply sequenced blood TCR repertoires of about five healthy adults to estimate repertoire size and the extent of clonotype sharing between individuals. To increase sequencing depth and limit assay-specific biases, different laboratories used diverse techniques to prepare libraries and sequence TCR repertoires. Per donor, leukapheresis produced somewhere between about 0.9 and 9.5 billion PBMCs. Per donor, three plates each were used for CD4 naive and CD4 memory, two for CD8 naive, and one for CD8 memory. The paper's findings and limits, for the study overall: Rarefaction of sorted-subset datasets indicated incomplete sequencing despite the large sequencing depth. Pairwise subsampling led to the expectation that sequencing depth would affect the degree of clonotype sharing among donors. The genetic and exposure-history diversity represented was limited by the small number of donors. Sampling was limited to blood, and TCR repertoires in tissue likely differ from TCR repertoires in blood. Naive subsets generally had larger estimated clonotype richness than memory subsets. Higher generation probabilities were observed for clonotypes shared by all four sorted-subset donors than for non-shared clonotypes. About 5% of naive CD4, approximately 3.7% of naive CD8, around 2.3% of memory CD4, and roughly 0.4% of memory CD8 clonotypes were shared across a few donors.

The donors were healthy, HIV-negative adults with no recently reported acute infections or vaccinations. Only Caucasian adults living in Nashville, Tennessee, USA were represented among the donors. CD4+ T cells were enriched by magnetic negative selection, after which naive cells were positively selected on CD45RA and the negative fraction was taken as the memory subset. Blood was obtained by leukapheresis, after which PBMCs were separated by Ficoll-Histopaque density gradient centrifugation and cryopreserved in liquid nitrogen vapor phase. Analytical flow cytometry was used to check the purity and quantity of each magnetically sorted T cell population. Each sorted fraction had its genomic DNA isolated and then quantified by UV absorbance on a Nanodrop 2000c. Including cysteine and phenylalanine, the CDR3 has 15 amino acids. Only the CDR3 DNA stays, 45 bases, in frame from base 1. As encoded in the germline V gene, CDR1 is SGHTA while CDR2 is FQGNSA. Ends trimmed: V by 4 bases, J by 8 bases; bases unmatched to a gene: 12.

This TCR derives from a man aged 18-30 years in good health. Here the chain combines TRBV7-2 and TRBJ1-2, and 8 bases in between align with TRBD1. Sequenced material: memory CD4+ T cells sorted from blood. The cell subset or site label, as the study defines it: CD45RA-negative fraction. The DNA is as follows: TGTGCCAGCAGCTCCGCAATCATGACAGGGGAGGGCTACACCTTC. Its product reads: CASSSAIMTGEGYTF.